This T cell receptor beta chain came from a study of blood T cell repertoires in COVID-19. Across the whole study: Sites in the United States, Italy and Spain provided acute and convalescent COVID-19 samples. Sources were T cells, B-cell-depleted T cells, or PBMCs; the material itself was cDNA or gDNA.

This clone came up a few times. Original handling: Quantification of nucleated cells was approximated via reference gene primer amplification. Sequencing used immunoSEQ multiplex PCR; TCRdb keeps in-frame clones, though not all of them. That table supplies the V and J calls and clone size; D and trimming were determined from the DNA. The top ten hold 1% to 1.5% of the sample, which has 35,000 to 50,000 clones, around nine tenths seen once. CDR3 size: 13 residues. Germline V lookup: CDR1 SGHAT, CDR2 FQNNGV. Trimming cost V 5 bases and J 7 bases; bases outside gene matches: 4. This TCR was sampled from a woman in her thirties or forties with acute or convalescent COVID-19. The chain joins TRBV11-2 to TRBJ1-2; 10 nucleotides align to TRBD1. Input material: peripheral blood. The CDR3 region has the DNA TGTGCCAGCAGCCTCGGGACAGGGGCTGGCTACACCTTC. Protein sequence: CASSLGTGAGYTF.